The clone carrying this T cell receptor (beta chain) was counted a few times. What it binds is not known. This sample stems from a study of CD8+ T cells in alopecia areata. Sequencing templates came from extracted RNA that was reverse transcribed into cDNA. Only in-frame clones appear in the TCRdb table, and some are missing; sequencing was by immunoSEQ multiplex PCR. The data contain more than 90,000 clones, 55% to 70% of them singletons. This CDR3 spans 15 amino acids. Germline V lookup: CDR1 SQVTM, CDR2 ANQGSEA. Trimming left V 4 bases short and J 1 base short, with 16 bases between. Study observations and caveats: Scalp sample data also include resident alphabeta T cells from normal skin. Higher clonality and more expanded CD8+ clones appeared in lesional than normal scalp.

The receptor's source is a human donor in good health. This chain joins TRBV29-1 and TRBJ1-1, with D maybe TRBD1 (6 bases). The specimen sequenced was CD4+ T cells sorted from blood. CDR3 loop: CSVVGGGAKNTEAFF. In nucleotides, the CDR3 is TGCAGCGTTGTGGGTGGGGGGGCGAAGAACACTGAAGCTTTCTTT.